Listed here are 18 T cell receptor beta chains from one sample, sequenced in a study of T cell repertoires in cytomegalovirus infection. These receptors have no identified antigens. TCRdb ran MiXCR on the reads and lists one entry per CDR3 protein. Among approximately 910,000 distinct CDR3 sequences listed, approximately 30% were seen once. The sequencing here drew on cultured CD8+ T cells from PBMCs, taken from culture after CMV antigen stimulation. All receptors derive from a human donor in good health (CMV status not recorded). Some clones in this sample may be carry-over from other donors' samples.

V and J are TRBV7-9 and TRBJ2-7; the match to TRBD2 covers 7 bases. The J segment lost 2 bases and the V segment lost 4 bases, leaving 8 bases of the junction unmatched. The CDR3 is made up of 15 amino acids. Germline V gene data show CDR1 as SEHNR and CDR2 as FQNEAQ (reference sequence). The CDR3 loop reads CASSSGLQETYEQYF. For the CDR3, the DNA is TGTGCCAGCAGCTCGGGACTACAGGAAACCTACGAGCAGTACTTC.

This clonotype was seen ten or more times. The chain has TRBV24-1 and TRBJ2-2, with TRBD2 matching 9 bases. After removal of 11 bases from V and 0 bases from J, the junction contained 9 bases not matched to a gene. Germline CDR1 and CDR2: KGHDR and SFDVKD. CDR3 length: 16 residues. The CDR3 sequence: CAMKTSGDANTGELFF. The CDR3 coding sequence is TGTGCCATGAAGACTAGCGGAGACGCGAACACCGGGGAGCTGTTTTTT.

This clonotype was counted between two and nine times. The rearrangement links TRBV29-1 to TRBJ1-2; 7 bases fit TRBD1. The germline V gene encodes CDR1 SQVTM and CDR2 ANQGSEA. The V gene end was trimmed by 6 bases and the J gene end by 7 bases; junction bases not matched to a gene: 11. The CDR3 has 13 residues. The CDR3 sequence is CSVLPTGEGGYTF. As DNA, the CDR3 is TGCAGCGTGCTCCCCACAGGGGAGGGTGGCTACACCTTC. The variable domain in full, completed from reference TRBV29-1 and TRBJ1-2, reads SAVISQKPSRDICQRGTSLTIQCQVDSQVTMMFWYRQQPGQSLTLIATANQGSEATYESGFVIDKFPISRPNLTFSTLTVSNMSPEDSSIYLCSVLPTGEGGYTFGSGTRLTVV.

This sequence joins TRBV7-8 and TRBJ2-7, with 7 bases lining up with TRBD2. V shed 5 bases, J shed 1 base, and the junction held 11 bases outside the gene matches. The CDR3 is 16 residues long. CDR1 SGHVS and CDR2 FQNEAQ come from the germline V gene. Here the CDR3 reads CASSPTGGGFSYEQYF. The CDR3 DNA follows: TGTGCCAGCAGCCCTACTGGGGGGGGGTTTTCCTACGAGCAGTACTTC.

The chain carries TRBV7-9 and TRBJ1-5, with D possibly TRBD1 on 5 matching bases. CDR1 is SEHNR and CDR2 is FQNEAQ in the germline V gene (reference sequence). V lost 4 bases and J lost 4, with 23 bases in between. The CDR3 has 18 residues. The CDR3, as DNA: TGTGCCAGCAGCTCAACCGCCCCCAGGTTTGGGGGAAATCAGCCCCAGCATTTT. Translation gives CASSSTAPRFGGNQPQHF.

This chain joins TRBV27 and TRBJ1-5; D is unclear. Trimming stripped 2 bases from V and 2 bases from J, with 13 bases between. The CDR3 is made up of 16 amino acids. Looked up from germline, CDR1 is MNHEY and CDR2 is SMNVEV (reference sequence). The CDR3 loop reads CASSLRPPWGNQPQHF. CDR3 nucleotide sequence: TGTGCCAGCAGTTTAAGGCCACCCTGGGGCAATCAGCCCCAGCATTTT.

The rearrangement links TRBV2 to TRBJ1-1; tentative D call: TRBD1 (6 bases). With 8 bases removed from V and 6 bases from J, the gap between germline ends came to 19 bases. Germline V gene sequence: CDR1 SNHLY, CDR2 FYNNEI. The length of the CDR3 is 14 residues. The CDR3 is CASRHGTSSSEAFF. The CDR3, as DNA: TGTGCCAGCCGCCACGGGACAAGCTCCTCTGAAGCTTTCTTT.

With respect to this clonotype: This sequence may be a read error, since a much larger clone differs from it by one base. The J gene is TRBJ2-3, the V gene TRBV11-1, with 7 bases identical to TRBD2. Trimming cost V 10 bases and J 6 bases; bases outside gene matches: 10. The germline V gene has CDR1 SGHAT and CDR2 FQDESV (reference sequence). This CDR3 contains 13 residues. The CDR3 nucleotides are TGTGCCAACAGTCCGGCGGGGGAGGATACGCAGTATTTT. Amino acids: CANSPAGEDTQYF.

The sample holds a few counts of this clonotype. The V gene is TRBV12-3 or TRBV12-4, the J gene TRBJ2-7; 10 nucleotides line up with TRBD2. The CDR3 length is 14 residues. J was trimmed by 6 bases and V by 10 bases; bases with no gene match: 12. This CDR3 is CATLRSGGAPEQYF. CDR3 DNA sequence: TGTGCCACCCTAAGGAGCGGGGGGGCCCCCGAGCAGTACTTC.

This clonotype was counted a few times. This sequence joins TRBV29-1 and TRBJ2-1; 11 bases align to TRBD1. Germline V gene lookup returns CDR1 SQVTM and CDR2 ANQGSEA. CDR3 length: 17 amino acids. The ends lost 1 base at V and 4 bases at J; junction bases unmatched: 9. CDR3 sequence reads: CSVEGRPGQGEYNEQFF. The DNA for the CDR3 is TGCAGCGTTGAAGGTAGACCGGGACAGGGGGAATACAATGAGCAGTTCTTC.

The V call is TRBV7-9, the J call TRBJ2-1, with 8 bases matching TRBD2. Germline CDR1 and CDR2: SEHNR and FQNEAQ (reference sequence). J lost 2 bases, V lost 4 bases, and 7 bases had no gene match. This CDR3 spans 16 amino acids. This chain's CDR3 is CASSYLAGSPYNEQFF. CDR3 bases: TGTGCCAGCAGCTACCTAGCGGGTAGCCCCTACAATGAGCAGTTCTTC.

J is TRBJ2-7 and V is TRBV25-1; possible D gene TRBD1, 6 bases. This CDR3 comprises 13 residues. Germline V gives CDR1 MGHDK, CDR2 SYGVNS. The CDR3 DNA reads TGTGCCAGCAGTGAAGGGGGCCCCTACGGGCAGTACGTC. It is translated as CASSEGGPYGQYV.

This chain connects TRBV9 to TRBJ1-2; tentatively, D is TRBD1 (6 bases). In germline, CDR1 is SGDLS, CDR2 YYNGEE. Trimming shortened V by 4 bases and J by 7 bases, and 20 bases separated the two germline ends. CDR3 size: 15 residues. The CDR3 nucleotides are TGTGCCAGCAGCCCAGGGACACCTCCGTCGGGTGGCTACACCTTC. Its translation: CASSPGTPPSGGYTF. The full variable domain, its missing parts supplied by reference TRBV9 and TRBJ1-2, is DSGVTQTPKHLITATGQRVTLRCSPRSGDLSVYWYQQSLDQGLQFLIQYYNGEERAKGNILERFSAQQFPDLHSELNLSSLELGDSALYFCASSPGTPPSGGYTFGSGTRLTVV.

V and J are TRBV29-1 and TRBJ2-2; possibly TRBD1 for D (6 bases). V was clipped by 2 bases and J by 3 bases, with 16 bases between them. CDR1 is SQVTM, CDR2 ANQGSEA, per germline. The CDR3 is made up of 16 amino acids. The chain's CDR3 is CSVETTGSRYTGELFF. The CDR3 DNA sequence: TGCAGCGTTGAAACAACAGGGTCCCGCTACACCGGGGAGCTGTTTTTT.

This rearrangement joins TRBV5-4 to TRBJ2-7; D gene uncertain. The CDR3 loop spans 14 amino acids. CDR1 SGHNT and CDR2 YYREEE come from the germline V gene (reference sequence). Between the trimmed V and J ends, which lost 0 bases and 2 bases, there was a span of 9 bases. In DNA, the CDR3 is TGTGCCAGCAGCTTGGGGGATCCTACCTACGAGCAGTACTTC. Protein sequence: CASSLGDPTYEQYF. The variable domain in full, completed from reference TRBV5-4 and TRBJ2-7, reads ETGVTQSPTHLIKTRGQQVTLRCSSQSGHNTVSWYQQALGQGPQFIFQYYREEENGRGNFPPRFSGLQFPNYSSELNVNALELDDSALYLCASSLGDPTYEQYFGPGTRLTVT.

V gene TRBV7-2 combines with J gene TRBJ1-2, with 9 bases identical to TRBD1. The germline CDR1 and CDR2 sequences are SGHTA and FQGNSA. This CDR3 spans 14 amino acids. The ends lost 6 bases at V and 8 bases at J; junction bases unmatched: 10. The CDR3 sequence is CASSLLGTGRGYTF. DNA of the CDR3: TGTGCCAGCAGTTTACTAGGGACAGGGCGAGGCTACACCTTC.

This clonotype was observed a handful of times. The V call is TRBV29-1, the J call TRBJ2-7; possibly TRBD2 for D (5 bases). V was shortened by 5 bases and J by 0 bases, with 14 bases between the two germline ends. Germline CDR1 SQVTM, CDR2 ANQGSEA. CDR3 size: 14 residues. The CDR3 DNA follows: TGCAGCGTTCTCGACGGGATCCTCTCCTACGAGCAGTACTTC. The encoded protein is CSVLDGILSYEQYF.

This clonotype was seen only a few times. The CDR3 sequence: CASSIEVWGNQPQHF. Written as DNA, the CDR3 is TGTGCCAGTAGTATAGAGGTTTGGGGCAATCAGCCCCAGCATTTT. The gene calls are TRBV19 and TRBJ1-5; no definite D call. The germline V and J ends were trimmed by 0 bases and 2 bases, with 8 bases remaining between them. Germline values: CDR1 LNHDA, CDR2 SQIVND (reference sequence). This CDR3 is 15 amino acids long.